These T cell receptor beta chains were read from a single sample in a study of T cells after yellow fever vaccination. TCRdb ran MiXCR on the 5' RACE reads and lists one entry per CDR3 protein. In the table there are around 310,000 distinct CDR3 sequences, around 4.5% of which are singletons. The material sequenced was PBMCs, taken 15 days after the yellow fever booster vaccination. The receptors derive from a man between 18 and 35 years old who received the YFV17D yellow fever vaccine. Each CDR3 is given with its conserved first and last residue. The D gene is left open where the match is weak. Clone size, where shown, is once, few, many, or a class for clones that have expanded.

size	J	V	D	CDR3	DNA
-	TRBJ2-5	TRBV30	-	CAWSDPRAETQYF	TGTGCCTGGAGTGATCCCAGGGCTGAGACCCAGTACTTC
-	TRBJ2-1	TRBV3-1	TRBD2	CASSQGKSINWLAGIYNEQFF	TGTGCCAGCAGCCAAGGCAAGTCTATTAACTGGCTAGCGGGAATCTACAATGAGCAGTTCTTC
few	TRBJ1-1	TRBV12-3/TRBV12-4	-	CASSLRQPNSAEAFF	TGTGCCAGCAGTTTAAGGCAGCCAAATTCGGCTGAAGCTTTCTTT
few	TRBJ2-6	TRBV7-9	-	CASSPPLGDGANVLTF	TGTGCCAGCAGCCCACCCCTTGGGGATGGGGCCAACGTCCTGACTTTC
many	TRBJ1-1	TRBV4-1	-	CASSQGRGGLNTEAFF	TGCGCCAGCAGCCAAGGCAGAGGCGGCCTGAACACTGAAGCTTTCTTT
-	TRBJ2-1	TRBV12-3/TRBV12-4	-	CASSSSDANEQFF	TGTGCCAGCAGTTCTAGCGATGCCAATGAGCAGTTCTTC
-	TRBJ2-1	TRBV6-2/TRBV6-3	-	CASSSAQGQPRGNEQFF	TGTGCCAGCAGTAGTGCCCAAGGACAGCCGAGGGGCAATGAGCAGTTCTTC
few	TRBJ1-5	TRBV5-1	TRBD1	CASRPDREDEPQHF	TGCGCCAGCAGACCTGACAGGGAAGATGAGCCCCAGCATTTT
many	TRBJ2-2	TRBV7-3	-	CASSPTAGELFF	TGTGCCAGCAGCCCCACTGCCGGGGAGCTGTTTTTT
few	TRBJ2-7	TRBV20-1	-	CSAKNHATSEGGEQYF	TGCAGTGCTAAAAATCACGCGACGTCCGAGGGGGGTGAGCAGTACTTC
-	TRBJ2-2	TRBV12-5	-	CASGLEVGGPGELFF	TGTGCTAGTGGTTTGGAGGTTGGGGGCCCCGGGGAGCTGTTTTTT
few	TRBJ1-6	TRBV7-2	-	CASSLSGQFYNSPLHF	TGTGCCAGCAGCTTATCAGGACAGTTTTATAATTCACCCCTCCACTTT
-	TRBJ2-4	TRBV7-9	-	CASSPNLATLAKNIQYF	TGTGCCAGCAGCCCAAATCTAGCGACCTTAGCCAAAAACATTCAGTACTTC
-	TRBJ1-1	TRBV29-1	-	CSVLIDRVNTEAFF	TGCAGCGTGCTAATTGACAGAGTGAACACTGAAGCTTTCTTT